This T cell receptor (beta chain) is drawn from a study of PD-1 blockade in classical Hodgkin lymphoma. Findings of the study overall: By C4D1, diversity of CD4+ TCRs had risen significantly, whereas that of CD8+ TCRs had not. Those achieving complete response showed baseline diversity like newly diagnosed patients. TCR diversity at baseline was reported to be reduced in newly diagnosed patients relative to healthy donors. Possible causes of repertoire differences, disease activity or prior therapy, remain undefined.

Time point: cycle 4 day 1 (C4D1), after 5 to 7 weeks of nivolumab. After autologous stem cell transplantation all patients relapsed, and prior brentuximab vedotin exposure differed between cohorts. The CDR3 totals 14 residues. CDR1 and CDR2 from the germline V gene are LNHDA and SQIVND (reference sequence). Germline trimming cut 1 base from V and 6 bases from J; bases unmatched to any gene: 0. This clone was seen a few times. Its antigen is unidentified. Sequencing was performed with immunoSEQ multiplex PCR; in TCRdb, only in-frame clones are kept and a portion is missing. The table includes about 92,000 clones, approximately 83% detected once.

The sequence came from a human donor with classical Hodgkin lymphoma. The J gene is TRBJ2-1, the V gene TRBV19; the match to TRBD2 covers 10 bases. The sample consisted of peripheral blood mononuclear cells (PBMCs), taken before the fourth cycle of nivolumab. CDR3 loop: CASSIGLAGNEQFF. The DNA for the CDR3 is TGTGCCAGTAGTATAGGACTAGCGGGCAATGAGCAGTTCTTC.